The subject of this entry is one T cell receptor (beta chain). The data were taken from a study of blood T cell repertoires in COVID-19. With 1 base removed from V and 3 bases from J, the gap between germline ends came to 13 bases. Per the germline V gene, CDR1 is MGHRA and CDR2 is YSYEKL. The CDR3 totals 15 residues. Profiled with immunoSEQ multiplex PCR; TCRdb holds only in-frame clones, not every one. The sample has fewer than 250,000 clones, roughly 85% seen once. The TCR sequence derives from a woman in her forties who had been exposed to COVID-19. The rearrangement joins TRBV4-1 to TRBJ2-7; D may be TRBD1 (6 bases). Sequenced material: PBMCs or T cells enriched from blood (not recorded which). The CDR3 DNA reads TGCGCCAGCAGCCAAGCCCCCGGACAGCTCTACGAGCAGTACTTC. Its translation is CASSQAPGQLYEQYF.